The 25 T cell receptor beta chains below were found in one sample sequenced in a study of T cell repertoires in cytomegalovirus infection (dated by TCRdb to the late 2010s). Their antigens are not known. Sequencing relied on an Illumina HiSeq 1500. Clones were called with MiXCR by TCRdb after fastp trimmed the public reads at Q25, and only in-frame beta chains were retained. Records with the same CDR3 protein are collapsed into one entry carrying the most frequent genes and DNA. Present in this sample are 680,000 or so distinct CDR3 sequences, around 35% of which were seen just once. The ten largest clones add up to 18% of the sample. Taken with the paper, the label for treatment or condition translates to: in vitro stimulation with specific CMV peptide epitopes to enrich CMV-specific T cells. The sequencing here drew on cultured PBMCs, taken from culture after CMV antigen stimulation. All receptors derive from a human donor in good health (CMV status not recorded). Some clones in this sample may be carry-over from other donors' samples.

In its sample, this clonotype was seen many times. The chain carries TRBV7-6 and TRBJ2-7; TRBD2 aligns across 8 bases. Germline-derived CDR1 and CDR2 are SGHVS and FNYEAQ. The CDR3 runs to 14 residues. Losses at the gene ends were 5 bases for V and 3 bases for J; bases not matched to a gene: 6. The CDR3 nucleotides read TGTGCCAGCAGCACTCACGCGGGAGGCTACGAGCAGTACTTC. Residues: CASSTHAGGYEQYF. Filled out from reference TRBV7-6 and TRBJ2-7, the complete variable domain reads GAGVSQSPRYKVTKRGQDVALRCDPISGHVSLYWYRQALGQGPEFLTYFNYEAQQDKSGLPNDRFSAERPEGSISTLTIQRTEQRDSAMYRCASSTHAGGYEQYFGPGTRLTVT.

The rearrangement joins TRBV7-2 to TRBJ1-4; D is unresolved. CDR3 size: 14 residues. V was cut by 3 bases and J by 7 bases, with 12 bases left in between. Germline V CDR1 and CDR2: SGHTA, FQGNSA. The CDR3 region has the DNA TGTGCCAGCAGCTTTGGACCTCGCGGTGAAAAACTGTTTTTT. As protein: CASSFGPRGEKLFF.

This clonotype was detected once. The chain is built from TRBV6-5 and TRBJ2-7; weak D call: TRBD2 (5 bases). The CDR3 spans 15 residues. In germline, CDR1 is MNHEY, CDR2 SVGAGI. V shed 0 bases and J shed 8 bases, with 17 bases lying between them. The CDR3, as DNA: TGTGCCAGCAGTTACTCCGGACTGCCCTCCAGGAAGCAGTACTTC. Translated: CASSYSGLPSRKQYF.

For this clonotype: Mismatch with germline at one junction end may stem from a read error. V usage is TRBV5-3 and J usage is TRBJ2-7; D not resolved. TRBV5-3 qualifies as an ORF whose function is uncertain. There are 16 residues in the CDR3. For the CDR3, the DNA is TGTGCCAGCAGCTTGCCCTCGGCAGATTTGTCCTACGAGCAGTACTTC. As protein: CASSLPSADLSYEQYF.

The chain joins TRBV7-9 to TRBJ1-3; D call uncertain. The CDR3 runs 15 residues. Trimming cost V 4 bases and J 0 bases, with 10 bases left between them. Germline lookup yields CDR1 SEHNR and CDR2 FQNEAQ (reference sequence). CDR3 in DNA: TGTGCCAGCAGCTCTACAGAAAGCTCTGGAAACACCATATATTTT. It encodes CASSSTESSGNTIYF. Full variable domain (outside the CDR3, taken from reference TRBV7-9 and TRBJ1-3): DTGVSQNPRHKITKRGQNVTFRCDPISEHNRLYWYRQTLGQGPEFLTYFQNEAQLEKSRLLSDRFSAERPKGSFSTLEIQRTEQGDSAMYLCASSSTESSGNTIYFGEGSWLTVV.

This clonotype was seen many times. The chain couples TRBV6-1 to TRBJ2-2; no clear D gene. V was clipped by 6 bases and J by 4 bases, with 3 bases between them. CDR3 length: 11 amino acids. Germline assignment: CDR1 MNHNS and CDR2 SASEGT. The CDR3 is CASSRTGELFF. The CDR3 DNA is TGTGCCAGCAGCCGCACCGGGGAGCTGTTTTTT.

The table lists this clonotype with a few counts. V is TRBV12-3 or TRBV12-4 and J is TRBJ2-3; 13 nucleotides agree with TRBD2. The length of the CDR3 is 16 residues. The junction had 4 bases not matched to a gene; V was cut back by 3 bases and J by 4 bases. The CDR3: CASSLLTSGGPDTQYF. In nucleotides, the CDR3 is TGTGCCAGCAGTTTGCTGACTAGCGGGGGGCCAGATACGCAGTATTTT.

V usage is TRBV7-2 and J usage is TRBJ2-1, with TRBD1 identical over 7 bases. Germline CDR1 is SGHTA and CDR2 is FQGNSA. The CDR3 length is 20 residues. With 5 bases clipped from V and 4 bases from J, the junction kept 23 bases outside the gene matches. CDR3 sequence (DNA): TGTGCCAGCAGCCGCCGCTCGGCAGGAACCACAGGGGCGGTTTACAATGAGCAGTTCTTC. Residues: CASSRRSAGTTGAVYNEQFF.

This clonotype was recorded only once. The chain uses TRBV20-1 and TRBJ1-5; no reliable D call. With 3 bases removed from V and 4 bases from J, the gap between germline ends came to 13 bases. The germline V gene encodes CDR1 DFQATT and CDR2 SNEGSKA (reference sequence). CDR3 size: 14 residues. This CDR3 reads CSASRRTGNQPQHF. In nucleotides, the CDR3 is TGCAGTGCTAGTCGGCGGACTGGAAATCAGCCCCAGCATTTT.

CDR3 DNA sequence: TGTGCCAGCAGGATCTCAATGAACACTGAAGCTTTCTTT. The encoded protein is CASRISMNTEAFF. The genes are TRBV2 and TRBJ1-1; D gene uncertain. Trimming left V 6 bases short and J 0 bases short, with 8 bases between. The CDR3 runs to 13 residues. From germline, CDR1 is SNHLY and CDR2 FYNNEI.

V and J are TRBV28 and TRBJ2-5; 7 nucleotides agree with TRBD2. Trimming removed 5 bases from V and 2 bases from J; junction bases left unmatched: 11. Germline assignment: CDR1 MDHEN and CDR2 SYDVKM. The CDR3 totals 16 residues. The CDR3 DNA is TGTGCCAGCAGTCCATTTGGACTAGGAGAGCAAGAGACCCAGTACTTC. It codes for CASSPFGLGEQETQYF.

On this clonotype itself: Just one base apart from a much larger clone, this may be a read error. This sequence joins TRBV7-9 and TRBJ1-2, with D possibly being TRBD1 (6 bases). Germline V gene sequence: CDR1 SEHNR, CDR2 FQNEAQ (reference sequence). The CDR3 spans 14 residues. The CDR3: CANSLGLGGYGYTF. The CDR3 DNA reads TGTGCCAACAGCTTAGGGTTAGGGGGATATGGCTACACCTTC.

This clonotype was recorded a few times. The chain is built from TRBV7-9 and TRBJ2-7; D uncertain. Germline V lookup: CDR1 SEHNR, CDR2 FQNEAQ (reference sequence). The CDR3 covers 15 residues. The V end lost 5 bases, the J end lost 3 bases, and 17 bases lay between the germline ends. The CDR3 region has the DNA TGTGCCAGCAGCCCCGAAAGGTCGGCAAACTACGAGCAGTACTTC. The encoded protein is CASSPERSANYEQYF.

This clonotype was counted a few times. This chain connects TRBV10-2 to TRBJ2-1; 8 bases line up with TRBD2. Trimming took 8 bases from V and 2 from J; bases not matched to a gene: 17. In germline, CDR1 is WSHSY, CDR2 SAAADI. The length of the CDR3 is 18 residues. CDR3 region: CASRPGLGDRGAYNEQFF. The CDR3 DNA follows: TGCGCCAGCCGGCCGGGACTAGGCGACCGGGGAGCCTACAATGAGCAGTTCTTC.

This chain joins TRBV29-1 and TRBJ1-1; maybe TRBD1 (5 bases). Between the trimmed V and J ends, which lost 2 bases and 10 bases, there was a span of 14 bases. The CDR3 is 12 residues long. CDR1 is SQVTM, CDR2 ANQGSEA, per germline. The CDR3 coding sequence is TGCAGCGTTGAAACCTCGGGGCGGGGAGCTTTCTTT. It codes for CSVETSGRGAFF.

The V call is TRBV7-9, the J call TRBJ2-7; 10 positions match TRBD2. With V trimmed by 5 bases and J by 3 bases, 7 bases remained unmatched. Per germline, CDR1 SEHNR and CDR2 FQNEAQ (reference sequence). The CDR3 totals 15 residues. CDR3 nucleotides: TGTGCCAGCAGCGCTGGACTAGCGGAAGGCTACGAGCAGTACTTC. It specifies CASSAGLAEGYEQYF.

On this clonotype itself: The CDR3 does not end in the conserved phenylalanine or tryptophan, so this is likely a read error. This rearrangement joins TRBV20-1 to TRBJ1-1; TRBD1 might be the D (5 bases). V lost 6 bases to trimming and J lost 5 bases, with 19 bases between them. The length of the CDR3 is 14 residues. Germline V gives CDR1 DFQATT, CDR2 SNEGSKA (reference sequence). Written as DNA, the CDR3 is TGCAGTGCAAGCCAGGGCGGATTGGGGACTGAAGCTTTCCTT. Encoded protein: CSASQGGLGTEAFL.

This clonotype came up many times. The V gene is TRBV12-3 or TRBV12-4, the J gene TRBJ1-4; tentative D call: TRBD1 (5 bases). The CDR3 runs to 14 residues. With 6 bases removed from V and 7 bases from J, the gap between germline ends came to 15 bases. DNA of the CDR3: TGTGCCAGCAGGCAGGACACGGATAGTGAAAAACTGTTTTTT. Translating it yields CASRQDTDSEKLFF.

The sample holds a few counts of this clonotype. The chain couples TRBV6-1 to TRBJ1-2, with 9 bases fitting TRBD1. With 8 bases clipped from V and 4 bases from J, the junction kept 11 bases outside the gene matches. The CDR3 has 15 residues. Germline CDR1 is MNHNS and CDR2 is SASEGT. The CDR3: CASDLGQGAIYGYTF. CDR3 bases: TGTGCCAGCGACCTGGGACAGGGTGCTATCTATGGCTACACCTTC.

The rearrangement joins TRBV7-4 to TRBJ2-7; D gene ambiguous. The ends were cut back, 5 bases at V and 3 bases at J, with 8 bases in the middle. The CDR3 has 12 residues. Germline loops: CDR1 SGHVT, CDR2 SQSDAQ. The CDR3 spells CASSLYLYEQYF. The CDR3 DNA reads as TGTGCCAGCAGCCTTTACCTCTACGAGCAGTACTTC.

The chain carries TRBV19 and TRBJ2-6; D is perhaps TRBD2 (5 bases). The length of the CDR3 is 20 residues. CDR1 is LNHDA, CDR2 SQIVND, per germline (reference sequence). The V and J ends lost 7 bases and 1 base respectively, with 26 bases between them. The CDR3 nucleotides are TGTGCCAGTACTTCCCCTCTGGAGGAGGTTCCACAGTCTGGGGCCAACGTCCTGACTTTC. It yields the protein CASTSPLEEVPQSGANVLTF.

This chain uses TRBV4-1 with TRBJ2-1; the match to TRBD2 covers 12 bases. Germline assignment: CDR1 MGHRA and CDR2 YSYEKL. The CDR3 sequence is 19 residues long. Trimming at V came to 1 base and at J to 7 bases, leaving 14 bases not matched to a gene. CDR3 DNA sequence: TGCGCCAGCAGCCAAGGGGCCTCCGCTAGCGGGAGGGCGGGTAATGAGCAGTTCTTC. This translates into CASSQGASASGRAGNEQFF.

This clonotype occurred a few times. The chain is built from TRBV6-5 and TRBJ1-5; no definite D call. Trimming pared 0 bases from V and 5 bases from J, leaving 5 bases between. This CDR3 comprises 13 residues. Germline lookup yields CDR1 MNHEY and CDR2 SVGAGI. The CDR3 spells CASSYSMYQPQHF. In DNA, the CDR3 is TGTGCCAGCAGTTACTCGATGTATCAGCCCCAGCATTTT.

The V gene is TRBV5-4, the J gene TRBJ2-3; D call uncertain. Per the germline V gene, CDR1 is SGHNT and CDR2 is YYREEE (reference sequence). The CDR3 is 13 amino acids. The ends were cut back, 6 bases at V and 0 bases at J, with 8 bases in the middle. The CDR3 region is CASTEESTDTQYF. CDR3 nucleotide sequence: TGTGCCAGCACCGAGGAGAGCACAGATACGCAGTATTTT.

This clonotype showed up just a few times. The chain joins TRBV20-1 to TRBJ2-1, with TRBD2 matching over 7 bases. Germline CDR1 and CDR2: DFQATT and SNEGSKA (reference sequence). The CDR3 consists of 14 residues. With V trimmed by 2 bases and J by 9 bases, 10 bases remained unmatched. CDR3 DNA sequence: TGCAGTGCTAGAAGGCTAGCGGTTACTCCTGAGCAGTTCTTC. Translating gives CSARRLAVTPEQFF.